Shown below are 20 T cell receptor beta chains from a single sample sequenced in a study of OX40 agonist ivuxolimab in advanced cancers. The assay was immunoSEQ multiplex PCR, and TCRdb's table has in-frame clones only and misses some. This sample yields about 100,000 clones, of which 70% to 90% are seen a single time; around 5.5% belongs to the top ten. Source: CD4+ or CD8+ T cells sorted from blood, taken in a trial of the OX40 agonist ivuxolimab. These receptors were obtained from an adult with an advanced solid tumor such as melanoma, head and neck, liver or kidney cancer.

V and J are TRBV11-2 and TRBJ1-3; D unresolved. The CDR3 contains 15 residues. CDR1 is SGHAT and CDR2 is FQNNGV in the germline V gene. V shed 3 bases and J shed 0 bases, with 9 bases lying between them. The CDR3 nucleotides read TGTGCCAGCAGCTTCTCCTTCAACTCTGGAAACACCATATATTTT. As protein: CASSFSFNSGNTIYF.

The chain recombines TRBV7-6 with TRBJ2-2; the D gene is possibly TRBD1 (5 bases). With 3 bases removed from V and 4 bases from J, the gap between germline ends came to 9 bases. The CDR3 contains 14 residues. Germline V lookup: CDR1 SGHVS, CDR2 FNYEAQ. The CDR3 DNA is TGTGCCAGCAGCTTTACAGGAGTCACCGGGGAGCTGTTTTTT. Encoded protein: CASSFTGVTGELFF.

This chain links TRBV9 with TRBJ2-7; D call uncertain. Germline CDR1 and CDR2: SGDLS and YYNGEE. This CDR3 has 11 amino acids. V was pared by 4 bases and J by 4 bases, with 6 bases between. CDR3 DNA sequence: TGTGCCAGCAGCCCTGGGTACGAGCAGTACTTC. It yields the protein CASSPGYEQYF.

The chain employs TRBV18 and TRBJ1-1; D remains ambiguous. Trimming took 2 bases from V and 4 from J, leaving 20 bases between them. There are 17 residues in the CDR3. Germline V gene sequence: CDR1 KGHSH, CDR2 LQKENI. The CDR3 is CASSPRAGSQKFTEAFF. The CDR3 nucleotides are TGTGCCAGCTCACCAAGGGCGGGCAGCCAAAAATTCACTGAAGCTTTCTTT.

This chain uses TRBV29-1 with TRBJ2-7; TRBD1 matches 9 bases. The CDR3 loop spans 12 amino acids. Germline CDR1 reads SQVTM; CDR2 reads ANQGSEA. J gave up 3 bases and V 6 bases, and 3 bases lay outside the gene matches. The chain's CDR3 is CSVPGQGYEQYF. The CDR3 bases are TGCAGCGTCCCGGGACAGGGCTACGAGCAGTACTTC.

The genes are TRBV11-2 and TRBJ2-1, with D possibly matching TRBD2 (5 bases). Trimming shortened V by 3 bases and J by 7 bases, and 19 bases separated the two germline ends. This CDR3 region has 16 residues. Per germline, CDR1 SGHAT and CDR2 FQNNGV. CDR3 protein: CASSFRLSGEGNEQFF. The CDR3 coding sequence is TGTGCCAGCAGCTTTAGACTAAGCGGAGAGGGAAATGAGCAGTTCTTC.

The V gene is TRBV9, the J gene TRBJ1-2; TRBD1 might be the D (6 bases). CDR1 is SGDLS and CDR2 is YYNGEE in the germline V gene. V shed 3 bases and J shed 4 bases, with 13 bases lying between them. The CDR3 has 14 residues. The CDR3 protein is CASSASGTTYGYTF. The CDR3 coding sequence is TGTGCCAGCAGCGCCTCCGGGACAACCTATGGCTACACCTTC. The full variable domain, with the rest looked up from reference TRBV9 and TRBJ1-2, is DSGVTQTPKHLITATGQRVTLRCSPRSGDLSVYWYQQSLDQGLQFLIQYYNGEERAKGNILERFSAQQFPDLHSELNLSSLELGDSALYFCASSASGTTYGYTFGSGTRLTVV.

The CDR3: CASSLGANTGELFF. Here the CDR3 DNA reads TGTGCCAGCAGCCTAGGAGCGAACACCGGGGAGCTGTTTTTT. The V call is TRBV11-3, the J call TRBJ2-2; D is uncertain. This CDR3 spans 14 amino acids. Per germline, CDR1 SGHNT and CDR2 YENEEA. V was cut by 5 bases and J by 0 bases, with 7 bases left in between. Supplemented by reference TRBV11-3 and TRBJ2-2, the full variable domain reads EAGVVQSPRYKIIEKKQPVAFWCNPISGHNTLYWYLQNLGQGPELLIRYENEEAVDDSQLPKDRFSAERLKGVDSTLKIQPAELGDSAVYLCASSLGANTGELFFGEGSRLTVL.

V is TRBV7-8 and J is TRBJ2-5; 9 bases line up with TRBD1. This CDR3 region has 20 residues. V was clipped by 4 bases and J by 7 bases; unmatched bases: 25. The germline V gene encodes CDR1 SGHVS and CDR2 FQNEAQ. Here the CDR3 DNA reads TGTGCCAGCAGCTCCCCTTTTGGGCTGACGCGAGGGACAGGGAGAGGGACCCAGTACTTC. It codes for CASSSPFGLTRGTGRGTQYF.

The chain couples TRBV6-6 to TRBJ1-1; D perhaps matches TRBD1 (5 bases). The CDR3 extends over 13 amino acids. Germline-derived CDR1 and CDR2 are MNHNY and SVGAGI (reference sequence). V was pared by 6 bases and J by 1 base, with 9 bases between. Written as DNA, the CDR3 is TGTGCCAGCAGGTATGACAGGAACACTGAAGCTTTCTTT. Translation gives CASRYDRNTEAFF.

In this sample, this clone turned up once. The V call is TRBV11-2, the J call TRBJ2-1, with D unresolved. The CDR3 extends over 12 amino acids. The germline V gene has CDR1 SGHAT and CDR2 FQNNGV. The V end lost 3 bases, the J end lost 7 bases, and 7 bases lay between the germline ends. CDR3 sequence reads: CASSFSRNEQFF. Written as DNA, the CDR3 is TGTGCCAGCAGCTTTAGTAGAAATGAGCAGTTCTTC.

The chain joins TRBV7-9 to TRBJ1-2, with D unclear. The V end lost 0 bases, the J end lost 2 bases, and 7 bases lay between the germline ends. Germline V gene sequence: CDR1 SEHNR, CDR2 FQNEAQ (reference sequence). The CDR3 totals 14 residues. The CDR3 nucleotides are TGTGCCAGCAGCTTAGCTGGCCCAAACTATGGCTACACCTTC. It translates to CASSLAGPNYGYTF. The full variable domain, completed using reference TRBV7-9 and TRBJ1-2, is DTGVSQNPRHKITKRGQNVTFRCDPISEHNRLYWYRQTLGQGPEFLTYFQNEAQLEKSRLLSDRFSAERPKGSFSTLEIQRTEQGDSAMYLCASSLAGPNYGYTFGSGTRLTVV.

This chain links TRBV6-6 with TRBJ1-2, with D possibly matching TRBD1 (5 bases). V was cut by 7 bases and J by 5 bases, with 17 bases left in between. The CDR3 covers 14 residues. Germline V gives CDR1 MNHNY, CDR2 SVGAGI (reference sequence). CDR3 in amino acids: CASTYYRDAYGYTF. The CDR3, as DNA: TGTGCCAGCACCTACTACCGGGACGCGTATGGCTACACCTTC.

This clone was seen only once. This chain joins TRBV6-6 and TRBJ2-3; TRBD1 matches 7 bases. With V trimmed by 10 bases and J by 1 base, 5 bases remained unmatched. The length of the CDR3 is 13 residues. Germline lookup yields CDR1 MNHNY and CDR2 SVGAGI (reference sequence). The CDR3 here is CATNGQGTDTQYF. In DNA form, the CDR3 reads TGTGCCACCAACGGACAGGGCACAGATACGCAGTATTTT.

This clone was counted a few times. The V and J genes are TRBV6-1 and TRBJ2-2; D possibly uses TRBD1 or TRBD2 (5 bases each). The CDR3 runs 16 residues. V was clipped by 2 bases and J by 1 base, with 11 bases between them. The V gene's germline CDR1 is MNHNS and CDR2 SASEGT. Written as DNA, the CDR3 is TGTGCCAGCAGTGAACGAGGGGACCGGAACACCGGGGAGCTGTTTTTT. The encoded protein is CASSERGDRNTGELFF.

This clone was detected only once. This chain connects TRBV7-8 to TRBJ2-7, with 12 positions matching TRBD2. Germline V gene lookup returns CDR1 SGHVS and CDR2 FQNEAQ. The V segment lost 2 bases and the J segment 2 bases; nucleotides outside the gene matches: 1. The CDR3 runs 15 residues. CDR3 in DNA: TGTGCCAGCAGCTTACGGACTAGCGGGACCTACGAGCAGTACTTC. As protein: CASSLRTSGTYEQYF.

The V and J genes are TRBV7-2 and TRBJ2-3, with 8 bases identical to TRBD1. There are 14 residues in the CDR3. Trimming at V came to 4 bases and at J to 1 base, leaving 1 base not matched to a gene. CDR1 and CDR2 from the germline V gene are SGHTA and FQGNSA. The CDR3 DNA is TGTGCCAGCAGCTCGGGACAGGGCACAGATACGCAGTATTTT. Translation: CASSSGQGTDTQYF.

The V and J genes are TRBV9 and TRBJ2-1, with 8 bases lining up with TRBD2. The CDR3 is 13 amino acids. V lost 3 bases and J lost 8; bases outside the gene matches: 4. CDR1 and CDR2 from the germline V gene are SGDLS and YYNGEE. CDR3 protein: CASSDRTSYEQFF. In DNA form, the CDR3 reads TGTGCCAGCAGCGACCGGACTAGCTATGAGCAGTTCTTC.

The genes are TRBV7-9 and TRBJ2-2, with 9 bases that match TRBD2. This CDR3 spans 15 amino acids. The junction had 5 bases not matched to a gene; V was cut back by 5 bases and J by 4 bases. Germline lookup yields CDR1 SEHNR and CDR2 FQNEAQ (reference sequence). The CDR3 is CASSISGRGTGELFF. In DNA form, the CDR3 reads TGTGCCAGCAGCATTAGCGGGAGAGGCACCGGGGAGCTGTTTTTT.

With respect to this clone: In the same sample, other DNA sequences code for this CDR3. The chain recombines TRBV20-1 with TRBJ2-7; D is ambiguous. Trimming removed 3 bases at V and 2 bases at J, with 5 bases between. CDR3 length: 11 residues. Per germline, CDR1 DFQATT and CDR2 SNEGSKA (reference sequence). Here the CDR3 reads CSASNTYEQYF. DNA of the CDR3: TGCAGTGCTAGTAACACCTACGAGCAGTACTTC.